This note documents a single T cell receptor (beta chain) sequence. The source of the sample is a study of blood T cell repertoires in COVID-19. Across the whole study: Samples came from the United States, Italy and Spain, spanning acute and convalescent COVID-19. PBMCs, B-cell-depleted T cells, or T cells were the source of the cDNA or gDNA that made up the material.

Trimming shortened V by 3 bases and J by 2 bases, and 7 bases separated the two germline ends. The CDR3 is 13 amino acids. In the source study's methods: Amplified reference gene primers provided the basis for estimating nucleated cell counts. The table came from immunoSEQ multiplex PCR; TCRdb's copy has only in-frame clones and leaves some out. V, J and clone size derive from that table, while D and trimming were established from the DNA sequence. The sample shows about 110,000 clones, approximately 85% of them seen only once. Material: peripheral blood. The receptor was isolated from a man aged 40-49 years with acute or convalescent COVID-19. The J gene is TRBJ1-2, the V gene TRBV12-3 or TRBV12-4, with a possible D match to TRBD1 (6 bases). CDR3: CASSFDRNYGYTF. The CDR3 DNA sequence: TGTGCCAGCAGTTTCGACAGGAACTATGGCTACACCTTC.